This T cell receptor beta chain came from a study of shared clonotypes between healthy human individuals. All the donors were Caucasian adults who lived in Nashville, Tennessee. Each subset's genomic DNA was split evenly across several immunoSEQ plates. Some clones are missing from TCRdb's copy, which holds only in-frame ones; the method was immunoSEQ multiplex PCR. This table holds some 480,000 clones, about 80% found once. The CDR3 runs to 15 residues. The V gene lost 7 bases and the J gene lost 0 bases, with 13 bases spanning the gap. The V gene's germline CDR1 is SGHRS and CDR2 YFSETQ. Sequencing was done on a sample of PBMCs. This clonotype was sampled from a woman aged 40 to 49 in good health. Some clones in this sample may be carry-over from other donors' samples. The rearrangement uses TRBV5-1 and TRBJ2-2, with no clear D. CDR3 sequence: CASARYSANTGELFF. CDR3 coding DNA: TGCGCCAGCGCTCGCTATTCCGCGAACACCGGGGAGCTGTTTTTT.